The T cell receptor beta chain described here comes from a study of beta chain features in type 1 diabetes. About the study: Across the samples, roughly 98,000,000 sorted cells were examined in total.

The V end lost 2 bases, the J end lost 6 bases, and 8 bases lay between the germline ends. The length of the CDR3 is 13 residues. Expressed TCRB transcripts got sequenced, as all isolated RNA was reverse transcribed. Profiled with immunoSEQ multiplex PCR; TCRdb holds only in-frame clones, not every one. The repertoire includes almost 350,000 clones, approximately 10% of them detected once, and 0.9% to 1.1% sits in the top ten. Study-level points and caveats: Shortening of TCRB CDR3s, moderate but significant, appeared in all four CD4+ subsets of Type 1 diabetes patients.

This clone was seen many times. No antigen is known for it. The TCR comes from a man aged 25-40 years with type 1 diabetes. Sample: central memory CD4+ T cells from blood. This chain joins TRBV23-1 and TRBJ2-1, with D unresolved. TRBV23-1 is given ORF status, its function remaining uncertain. In DNA form, the CDR3 reads TGCGCCAGCAGTCAAAGAGTACGCAATGAGCAGTTCTTC. It is translated as CASSQRVRNEQFF.